This T cell receptor beta chain was obtained from a study of blood T cells in healthy people across ages (dated by TCRdb to about 2015). Regarding the study in general: In model experiments, template switching captured roughly one uniquely barcoded TCR beta cDNA molecule for every two T cells. Age-related changes in TCR beta repertoire diversity were measured in the study by deep sequencing normalized with unique cDNA molecular identifiers. The donors were divided into four age groups: young (average approximately 17 years), middle-aged (approximately 39), aged (about 56) and long-lived (roughly 88). To avoid experimental bias, donors of different ages were spread randomly across the sequencing lanes. The study analyzed two additional independent replicas of 1 million unique cDNA reads from the same blood draw for two donors, one aged 18 to 30 and one aged 80 or older. The investigation overall reported the following: Conclusive comparison of naive and antigen-experienced compartments was prevented by the profiling of bulk unsorted PBMCs. Because donor CMV infection status was unknown, age-related changes in expanded clonotypes were potentially confounded. Observed TCR beta diversity correlated strongly with the percentage of naive T cells measured by flow cytometry. As age increased, observed TCR beta diversity per million T cells dropped in a roughly linear way, and a significant reduction was already evident by age about 40. Total diversity estimates from one million sequenced T cells were considered lower bounds and underestimates. Compared with the aged group, the long-lived group had more naive CD4+ T cells, fewer expanded clones and increased TCR diversity, suggesting age selection.

The donors were 40 or so Caucasian individuals from Russia, aged roughly 6 to 95 years, who were systemically healthy. About 10 milliliters of peripheral blood were collected from each donor into EDTA-treated Vacutainer tubes. Ficoll-Paque density-gradient centrifugation was used to isolate PBMCs, with at least 7 million per sample. Trizol reagent was used to extract total RNA from the PBMCs, yielding at least 6 micrograms per sample. The percentages of naive CD45RAhigh/CD27high T cells were determined by flow cytometry on a PBMC aliquot from every donor. The germline V gene supplies CDR1 SGHTA and CDR2 FQGTGA. Reading from cysteine to phenylalanine, the CDR3 counts 16 amino acids. The DNA shown is the 48-base CDR3, in frame from base 1. V and J are trimmed by 4 bases and 5 bases, and the gene matches miss 10 bases of the junction. Library creation used 5' RACE. For sequencing, an Illumina HiSeq 2500 was employed. A second PCR of about 7 to 12 cycles was performed with a sample-barcoded 5' primer and a J-beta primer mix. A unique molecular identifier was introduced onto each TCR beta cDNA molecule by a template-switch 5' adaptor carrying 12 random nucleotides. At least 2.5 million CDR3-containing paired-end reads were obtained from each sample. All of the RNA was converted into first-strand cDNA using the Mint cDNA synthesis kit, with a TRBC-specific oligonucleotide serving as the primer. All cDNA was treated with uracil-DNA glycosylase and then went through a first 18-cycle PCR with the universal primers M1SS and BC2_uni_R. As for the authors' bioinformatics: For normalization, 1 million high-quality reads, each with a distinct molecular identifier, were randomly selected from each sample. Reads with shared molecular identifiers were discarded instead of being binned into consensus sequences. MiTCR, set to a Q25 quality threshold and the strictest error-elimination algorithm, was used for CDR3 identification, clonotype clustering and error correction. A nonparametric unseen species model using Euler transformation provided a lower-bound estimate of total TCR beta diversity. In TCRdb, the public reads were trimmed at Q25 with fastp and aligned with MiXCR, with productive beta chains retained. Duplicate CDR3 protein sequences are folded into a single record with the most common DNA and genes. The V and J calls were determined by TCRdb, not by the authors. The table for this sample lists 1.4 million or so distinct CDR3 sequences; under 55% of them were counted only once. 4% of the sample belongs to the ten largest clones.

A note on this clonotype: The clone's antigen remains unknown. The sample holds no much larger clone one base away, and base qualities are not on file.

The TCR sequence derives from a woman between 18 and 29 years old in good health. The chain joins TRBV7-3 to TRBJ2-1; 8 central nucleotides agree with TRBD2. The sequencing input was blood. The CDR3 is CASSSTGTRPHNEQFF. The DNA is TGTGCCAGCAGCTCCACCGGGACTAGACCCCACAATGAGCAGTTCTTC.